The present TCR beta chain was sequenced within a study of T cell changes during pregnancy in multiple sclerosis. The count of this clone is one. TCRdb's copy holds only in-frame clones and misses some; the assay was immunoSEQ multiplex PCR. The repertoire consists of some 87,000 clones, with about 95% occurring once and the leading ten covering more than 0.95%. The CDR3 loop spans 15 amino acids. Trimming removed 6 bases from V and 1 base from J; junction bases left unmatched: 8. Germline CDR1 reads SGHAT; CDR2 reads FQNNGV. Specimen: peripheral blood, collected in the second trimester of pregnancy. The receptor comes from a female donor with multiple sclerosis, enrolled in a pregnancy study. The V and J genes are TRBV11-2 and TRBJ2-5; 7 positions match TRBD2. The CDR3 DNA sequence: TGTGCCAGCAGTCAACTAGCGATAAGCCAAGAGACCCAGTACTTC. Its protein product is CASSQLAISQETQYF.